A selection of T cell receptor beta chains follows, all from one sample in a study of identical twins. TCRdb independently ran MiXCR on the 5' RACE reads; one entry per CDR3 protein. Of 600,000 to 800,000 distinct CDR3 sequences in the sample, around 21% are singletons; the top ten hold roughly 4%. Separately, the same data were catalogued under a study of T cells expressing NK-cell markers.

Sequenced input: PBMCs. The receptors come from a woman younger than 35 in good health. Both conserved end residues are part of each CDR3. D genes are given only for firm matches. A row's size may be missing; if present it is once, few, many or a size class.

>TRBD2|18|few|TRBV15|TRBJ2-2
TGTGCCACCAGCAGAGGAAATGTAGCGGGAGGCCGTACCGGGGAGCTGTTTTTT
CATSRGNVAGGRTGELFF
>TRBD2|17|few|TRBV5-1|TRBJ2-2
TGCGCCAGCAGCCGAGGGTCTAGCGGGTTAAACACCGGGGAGCTGTTTTTT
CASSRGSSGLNTGELFF
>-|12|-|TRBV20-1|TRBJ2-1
TGCAGTGCTAGAACTGACACGGGTGAGCAGTTCTTC
CSARTDTGEQFF
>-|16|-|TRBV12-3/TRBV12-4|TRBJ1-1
TGTGCCAGCAGTTTTTCTGGTAGGAGCAACGAAATCGAAGCTTTCTTT
CASSFSGRSNEIEAFF
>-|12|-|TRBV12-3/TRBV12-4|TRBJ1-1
TGTGCCAGCGGAAGGGCCAGGGCGGTAGCTTTCTTT
CASGRARAVAFF
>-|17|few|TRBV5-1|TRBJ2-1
TGCGCCAGCAGCTCCAAACGCGGGGCGCTGAGGGACAATGAGCAGTTCTTC
CASSSKRGALRDNEQFF
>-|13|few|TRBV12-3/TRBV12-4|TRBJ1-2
TGTGCCAGCAGACCAACCTCCGGCTATGGCTACACCTTC
CASRPTSGYGYTF
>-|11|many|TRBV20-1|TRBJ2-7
TGCAGTGCCCCGTGGGGGTCCGAGCAGTACTTC
CSAPWGSEQYF
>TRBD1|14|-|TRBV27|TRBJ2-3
TGTGCCAGCAGGGCCACGAGGGGGCCAGATACGCAGTATTTT
CASRATRGPDTQYF
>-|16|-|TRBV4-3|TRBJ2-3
TGCGCCAGCAGCCAAGACCCTGCTAGCGCCGGTGGTACGCAGTATTTT
CASSQDPASAGGTQYF
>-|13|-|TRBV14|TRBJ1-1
TGTGCCAGCAGCCACAACCTGGGGACTGAAGCTTTCTTT
CASSHNLGTEAFF
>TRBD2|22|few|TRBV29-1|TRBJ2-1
TGCAGCGCCCAGGGGTTGGCGCAGCCGGGACTAGCGGGATACCTCTCCTACAATGAGCAGTTCTTC
CSAQGLAQPGLAGYLSYNEQFF
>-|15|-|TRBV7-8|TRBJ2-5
TGTGCCAGCAGCTTAGGGTGGATCATCCAAGAGACCCAGTACTTC
CASSLGWIIQETQYF
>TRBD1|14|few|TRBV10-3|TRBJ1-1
TGTGCCATCAGTGAGGACAGGGACGTTTTAGGAGCTTTCTTT
CAISEDRDVLGAFF
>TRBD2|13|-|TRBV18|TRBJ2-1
TGTGCCAGCTCACCGTTTGGGAGGGGTGAGCAGTTCTTC
CASSPFGRGEQFF
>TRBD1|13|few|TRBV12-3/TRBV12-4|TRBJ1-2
TGTGCCAGCAGGGACAGGGGAAACTATGGCTACACCTTC
CASRDRGNYGYTF
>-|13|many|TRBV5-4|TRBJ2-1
TGTGCCAGCAATGGCGGGAACTACAATGAGCAGTTCTTC
CASNGGNYNEQFF
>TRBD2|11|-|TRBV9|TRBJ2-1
TGTGCCAGCAGCATTAGCGGGAGAAAGTTCTTC
CASSISGRKFF
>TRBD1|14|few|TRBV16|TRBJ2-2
TGTGCCAGCGGACCGGGACAGGCGGTCGGGGAGCTGTTTTTT
CASGPGQAVGELFF
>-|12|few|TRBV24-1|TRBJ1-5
TGTGCCACCAGTGACCCCGGTCAGCCCCAGCATTTT
CATSDPGQPQHF
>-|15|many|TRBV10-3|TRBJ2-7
TGTGCCATCAGTACCCCCCGGAGACTAGCCTACGAGCAGTACTTC
CAISTPRRLAYEQYF
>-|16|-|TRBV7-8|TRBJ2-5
TGTGCCAGCTTCCGACCCCCTGCGCGGGACAAAAGGACCCAGTACTTC
CASFRPPARDKRTQYF
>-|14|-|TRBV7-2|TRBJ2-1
TGTGCCAGCAGCGCAGACAGGTCCTACAATGAGCAGTTCTTC
CASSADRSYNEQFF
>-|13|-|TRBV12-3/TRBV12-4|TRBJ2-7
TGTGCCAGCCGCAGGAGGGCGACGGGTGAGCAGTACTTC
CASRRRATGEQYF
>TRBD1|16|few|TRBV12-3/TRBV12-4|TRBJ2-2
TGTGCCAGCAGTTTAGTTCTCCCAGGGGGCACCGGGGAGCTGTTTTTT
CASSLVLPGGTGELFF
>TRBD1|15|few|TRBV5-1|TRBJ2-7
TGCGCCAGCAGCTCCCCAGCCGGGACAGCGGACGAGCAGTACTTC
CASSSPAGTADEQYF
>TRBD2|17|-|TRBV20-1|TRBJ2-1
TGCAGTGCCGCGGGGGGAATAGCGGGAAGCTCCTACAATGAGCAGTTCTTC
CSAAGGIAGSSYNEQFF
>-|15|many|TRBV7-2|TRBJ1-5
TGTGCCAGCAGCCGCGGGAGGGGAATCAATCAGCCCCAGCATTTT
CASSRGRGINQPQHF
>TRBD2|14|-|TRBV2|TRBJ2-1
TGTGCCAGCAGTGGACTAGCGGGGGGTTATGAGCAGTTCTTC
CASSGLAGGYEQFF
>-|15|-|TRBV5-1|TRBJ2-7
TGCGCCAGCAGCCCGGGACATGGGGGATCCTACGAGCAGTACTTC
CASSPGHGGSYEQYF
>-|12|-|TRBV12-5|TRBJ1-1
TGTGCTAGTGCTCCAGGGGTCACTGAAGCTTTCTTT
CASAPGVTEAFF
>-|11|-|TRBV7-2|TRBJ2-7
TGTGCCAGCAGCTCCGCCACCCTTCAGTACTTC
CASSSATLQYF
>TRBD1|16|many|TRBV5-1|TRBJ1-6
TGCGCCAGCAGCTTGGTATGGGGACAGGCGAATTCACCCCTCCACTTT
CASSLVWGQANSPLHF
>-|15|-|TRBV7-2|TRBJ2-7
TGTGCCAGCAGCTCGGCTAGGGGGAGGCCGGGGGAGCAGTACTTC
CASSSARGRPGEQYF
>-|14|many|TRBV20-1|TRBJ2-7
TGCAGTGCTAGAGATGGGGCAGGGGCCTACGAGCAGTACTTC
CSARDGAGAYEQYF
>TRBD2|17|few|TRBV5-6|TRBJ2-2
TGTGCCAGCAGCTTGTTTGGTTCGGGGGGACGGACCGGGGAGCTGTTTTTT
CASSLFGSGGRTGELFF
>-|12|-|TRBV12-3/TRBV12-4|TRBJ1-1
TGTGCCAGCAGTCTCCAAAAGGCCCGGACCTTCTTT
CASSLQKARTFF
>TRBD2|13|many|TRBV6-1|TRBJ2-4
TGTGCCAGCAGGAGCGGGAGGGGATACATTCAGTACTTC
CASRSGRGYIQYF
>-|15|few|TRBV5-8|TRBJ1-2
TGTGCCAGCAGCGCGGAGGGAAGTTTGTCCTATGGCTACACCTTC
CASSAEGSLSYGYTF
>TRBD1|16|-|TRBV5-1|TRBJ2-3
TGCGCCGGACCAGACAGGGGCGACTTTGGCACAGATACGCAGTATTTT
CAGPDRGDFGTDTQYF
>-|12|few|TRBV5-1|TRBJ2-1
TGCGCCAGCAGTTCTCCCGGGTATGAGCAGTTCTTC
CASSSPGYEQFF
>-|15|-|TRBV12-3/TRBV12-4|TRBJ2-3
TGTGCCAGCGGCTCCGGACACGATCCGCCAGATACGCAGTATTTT
CASGSGHDPPDTQYF
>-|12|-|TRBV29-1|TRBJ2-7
TGCAGCGTTTTGCGGGGTGGGTACGAGCAGTACTTC
CSVLRGGYEQYF